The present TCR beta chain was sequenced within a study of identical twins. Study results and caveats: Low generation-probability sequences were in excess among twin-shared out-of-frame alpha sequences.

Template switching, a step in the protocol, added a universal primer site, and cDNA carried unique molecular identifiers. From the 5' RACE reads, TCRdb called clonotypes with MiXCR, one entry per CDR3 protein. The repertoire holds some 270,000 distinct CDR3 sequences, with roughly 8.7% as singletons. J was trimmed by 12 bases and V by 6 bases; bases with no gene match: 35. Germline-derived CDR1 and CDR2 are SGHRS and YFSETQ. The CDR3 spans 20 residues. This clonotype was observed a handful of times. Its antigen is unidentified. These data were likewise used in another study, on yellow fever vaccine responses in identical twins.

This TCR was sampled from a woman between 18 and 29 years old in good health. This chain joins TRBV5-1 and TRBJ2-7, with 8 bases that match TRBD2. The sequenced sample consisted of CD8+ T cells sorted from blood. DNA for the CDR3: TGCGCCAGCATCGCTTCCGCGGCGTCGGGCCACCGGGGGGGCAGAAGGGCATTGTACTTC. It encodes CASIASAASGHRGGRRALYF.